This T cell receptor beta chain was captured in a study of blood T cell repertoires in COVID-19. Study at large: Spain, Italy and the United States supplied samples that represented acute and convalescent COVID-19. The analysed material was cDNA or gDNA that came from T cells, B-cell-depleted T cells, or PBMCs.

Source study methods: From reference gene primer amplification, estimates of nucleated cell counts were derived. Repertoires were generated with immunoSEQ multiplex PCR, while TCRdb's copy carries only in-frame clones and drops some. V and J calls plus clone size are reproduced from that table; the DNA served to infer D and trimming. The repertoire consists of around 140,000 clones, with around 88% occurring once and the leading ten covering more than 15%. This CDR3 contains 13 residues. Trimming took 1 base from V and 2 from J, leaving 5 bases between them. The chain carries TRBV12-3 or TRBV12-4 and TRBJ2-5, with D unresolved. The TCR sequence derives from a man aged 45-65 years with active or convalescent COVID-19. The material sequenced was peripheral blood. CDR3 sequence: CASSLGGQETQYF. CDR3 nucleotide sequence: TGTGCCAGCAGTTTAGGAGGACAAGAGACCCAGTACTTC.